The 21 T cell receptor beta chains below were found in one sample sequenced in a study of response to subunit inactivated influenza vaccine. Using its own MiXCR run on the RT-PCR reads, TCRdb lists one record per CDR3 protein. The repertoire has around 490,000 distinct CDR3 sequences, 7.6% of them found once; the top ten carry over 10%. Sequences were derived from PBMCs from blood, sampled about 24 months after vaccination. Source of these receptors: a man between 50 and 69 years old who received an inactivated influenza vaccine.

Of note for this clonotype: Its ends do not fully match the called genes, so a read error is possible. This chain links TRBV20-1 with TRBJ2-7; 12 nucleotides agree with TRBD2. Germline CDR1 reads DFQATT; CDR2 reads SNEGSKA (reference sequence). The CDR3 covers 13 residues. CDR3 residues: CSSSGRGPYEQYF. CDR3 nucleotide sequence: TGCAGTTCTAGCGGGAGGGGGCCCTACGAGCAGTACTTC.

At least ten counts were recorded for this clonotype. CDR3 in DNA: TGTGCCAGCAGGGGACTAGCGGGGGGGAGCCCAGATACGCAGTATTTT. Its protein product is CASRGLAGGSPDTQYF. The chain couples TRBV12-3 or TRBV12-4 to TRBJ2-3, with 16 bases fitting TRBD2. V was clipped by 6 bases and J by 4 bases; unmatched bases: 4. This CDR3 contains 16 residues.

This clonotype was seen a few times. The CDR3 coding sequence is TGTGCCAGCAGCCTCACAGGGGTAGGCTACGAGCAGTTCTTC. This translates into CASSLTGVGYEQFF. V usage is TRBV2 and J usage is TRBJ2-1; 7 bases line up with TRBD1. Germline V lookup: CDR1 SNHLY, CDR2 FYNNEI. After removal of 6 bases from V and 10 bases from J, the junction contained 12 bases not matched to a gene. The CDR3 has 14 amino acids.

This clonotype turned up a few times. The V gene is TRBV7-6, the J gene TRBJ2-1; 10 bases line up with TRBD2. CDR1 is SGHVS and CDR2 is FNYEAQ in the germline V gene. Trimming at V came to 5 bases and at J to 8 bases, leaving 12 bases not matched to a gene. This CDR3 is 16 amino acids long. The CDR3 nucleotides read TGTGCCAGCAGCGGCTGGACTAGCGGTACTAACTATGAGCAGTTCTTC. Its translation is CASSGWTSGTNYEQFF.

The J gene is TRBJ2-5, the V gene TRBV20-1; 7 nucleotides line up with TRBD1. The CDR3 runs 13 residues. V lost 3 bases and J lost 4; bases outside the gene matches: 5. Germline CDR1 is DFQATT and CDR2 is SNEGSKA (reference sequence). CDR3 protein: CSARTTGVETQYF. In DNA form, the CDR3 reads TGCAGTGCTAGGACCACAGGGGTAGAGACCCAGTACTTC.

The sample holds a few counts of this clonotype. The genes are TRBV20-1 and TRBJ2-1, with TRBD2 matching over 14 bases. CDR1 and CDR2 (germline): DFQATT, SNEGSKA (reference sequence). The CDR3 is 15 amino acids. The ends lost 4 bases at V and 3 bases at J; junction bases unmatched: 2. The CDR3 sequence: CSATGLAGGYNEQFF. DNA of the CDR3: TGCAGTGCTACCGGACTAGCGGGGGGCTACAATGAGCAGTTCTTC.

This clonotype was counted at least ten times. V is TRBV5-1 and J is TRBJ1-1; D is undetermined. V dropped 4 bases and J dropped 1 base, with 14 bases sitting between them. The CDR3 is made up of 15 amino acids. Germline V gives CDR1 SGHRS, CDR2 YFSETQ. In DNA, the CDR3 is TGCGCCAGCAGCACCGTTCTAGGTCCGAACACTGAAGCTTTCTTT. It specifies CASSTVLGPNTEAFF.

This clonotype was recorded at least ten times. The chain is built from TRBV12-3 or TRBV12-4 and TRBJ2-3, with D perhaps TRBD1 (6 bases). The CDR3 runs 16 residues. V lost 6 bases, J lost 0 bases, and 16 bases lay in between. CDR3 in amino acids: CASSSRDTISTDTQYF. Written as DNA, the CDR3 is TGTGCCAGCAGCAGTCGGGACACTATCAGCACAGATACGCAGTATTTT.

This clonotype came up a few times. The V gene is TRBV30, the J gene TRBJ1-4, with 8 positions matching TRBD1. After removal of 3 bases from V and 14 bases from J, the junction contained 8 bases not matched to a gene. Germline CDR1 reads GTSNPN; CDR2 reads SVGIG (reference sequence). The CDR3 covers 12 residues. This CDR3 is CAWSQGARMLFF. CDR3 nucleotides: TGTGCCTGGAGCCAGGGGGCGCGAATGCTGTTTTTT. Based on the CDR3 plus reference TRBV30 and TRBJ1-4, the full variable domain is SQTIHQWPATLVQPVGSPLSLECTVEGTSNPNLYWYRQAAGRGLQLLFYSVGIGQISSEVPQNLSASRPQDRQFILSSKKLLLSDSGFYLCAWSQGARMLFFGSGTQLSVL.

The chain carries TRBV5-1 and TRBJ2-3; 12 positions agree with TRBD2. The V gene's germline CDR1 is SGHRS and CDR2 YFSETQ. Trimming took 0 bases from V and 6 from J; bases not matched to a gene: 5. The CDR3 consists of 16 residues. The CDR3 loop reads CASSLELAGGVDTQYF. CDR3 DNA sequence: TGCGCCAGCAGCTTGGAGCTAGCGGGAGGGGTTGATACGCAGTATTTT.

This clonotype was observed a few times. The genes are TRBV28 and TRBJ2-7; 16 nucleotides agree with TRBD2. The CDR3 runs to 18 residues. V lost 5 bases and J lost 4; bases outside the gene matches: 11. Looked up from germline, CDR1 is MDHEN and CDR2 is SYDVKM. CDR3 sequence reads: CASSLISGTSGRAYEQYF. DNA for the CDR3: TGTGCCAGCAGTCTCATCTCCGGGACTAGCGGGAGGGCGTACGAGCAGTACTTC.

This clonotype has a count of ten or more. The rearrangement links TRBV20-1 to TRBJ2-7; 7 bases agree with TRBD2. The CDR3 runs 10 residues. Trimming removed 6 bases from V and 8 bases from J; junction bases left unmatched: 4. Germline CDR1 reads DFQATT; CDR2 reads SNEGSKA (reference sequence). CDR3 nucleotide sequence: TGCAGTGCATCTAGCGGTAAGCAGTACTTC. Protein: CSASSGKQYF.

This rearrangement joins TRBV29-1 to TRBJ1-5; 7 bases match TRBD1. Germline V gene lookup returns CDR1 SQVTM and CDR2 ANQGSEA. Unmatched junction bases numbered 7, after V lost 5 bases and J lost 3 bases. This CDR3 is 14 amino acids long. The CDR3 region is CSVRQGGANQPQHF. In DNA form, the CDR3 reads TGCAGCGTTCGGCAGGGGGGGGCCAATCAGCCCCAGCATTTT.

The rearrangement links TRBV6-5 to TRBJ2-1; D may be TRBD1 (5 bases). The CDR3 spans 15 residues. Trimming took off 0 bases at V and 5 bases at J, with 11 bases between the two ends. Germline V CDR1 and CDR2: MNHEY, SVGAGI. CDR3 in DNA: TGTGCCAGCAGTTACTCGGGAAGGGGTAACAATGAGCAGTTCTTC. Its protein product is CASSYSGRGNNEQFF.

This sequence joins TRBV24-1 and TRBJ1-2; TRBD1 agrees at 8 bases. This CDR3 has 15 residues. Germline V lookup: CDR1 KGHDR, CDR2 SFDVKD. V shed 3 bases, J shed 4 bases, and the junction held 6 bases outside the gene matches. The CDR3 sequence: CATSDTGQDIYGYTF. CDR3 in DNA: TGTGCCACCAGTGATACGGGACAGGATATCTATGGCTACACCTTC.

The V call is TRBV20-1, the J call TRBJ2-3, with 7 bases aligning to TRBD1. This CDR3 region has 18 residues. Germline loops: CDR1 DFQATT, CDR2 SNEGSKA (reference sequence). With V trimmed by 1 base and J by 0 bases, 13 bases remained unmatched. The CDR3: CSARVGIVDRLSTDTQYF. In nucleotides, the CDR3 is TGCAGTGCTAGAGTTGGTATCGTGGACAGGCTGAGCACAGATACGCAGTATTTT.

This clonotype occurred many times. The genes are TRBV6-2 or TRBV6-3 and TRBJ1-2, with a weak D call TRBD1 (6 bases). V lost 7 bases and J lost 4, with 22 bases in between. This CDR3 has 16 residues. Per the germline V gene, CDR1 is MNHEY and CDR2 is SVGEGT. CDR3 region: CASTHLGRGTRYGYTF. Here the CDR3 DNA reads TGTGCCAGCACCCATCTTGGCAGGGGTACCCGCTATGGCTACACCTTC.

This clonotype appeared many times. The chain recombines TRBV28 with TRBJ1-2; no firm D call. Germline CDR1 MDHEN, CDR2 SYDVKM. Trimming removed 7 bases from V and 6 bases from J, with 21 bases in between. The CDR3 loop spans 15 amino acids. The CDR3 spells CASTQTAPGGHGYTF. The CDR3, as DNA: TGTGCCAGCACCCAAACGGCCCCCGGAGGTCATGGCTACACCTTC.

The chain has TRBV12-3 or TRBV12-4 and TRBJ2-5, with a weak D call TRBD1 (6 bases). Deletions cut 6 bases from V and 5 bases from J, with 10 bases between. This CDR3 has 12 amino acids. The CDR3 protein is CASRQGWETQYF. The CDR3 coding sequence is TGTGCCAGCAGACAGGGATGGGAGACCCAGTACTTC.

This clonotype was seen only once. The chain is built from TRBV4-3 and TRBJ2-5; D is possibly TRBD2 (5 bases). Per the germline V gene, CDR1 is LGHNA and CDR2 is YSLEER. V was clipped by 2 bases and J by 1 base, with 11 bases between them. The CDR3 contains 15 residues. CDR3 bases: TGCGCCAGCAGCCAAAAACCGGGAACCCAAGAGACCCAGTACTTC. As protein: CASSQKPGTQETQYF.

This clonotype was picked up many times. The chain uses TRBV7-2 and TRBJ1-5, with TRBD1 identical over 11 bases. CDR1 is SGHTA, CDR2 FQGNSA, per germline. The CDR3 sequence is 15 residues long. Trimming cost V 5 bases and J 7 bases; bases outside gene matches: 7. DNA for the CDR3: TGTGCCAGCAGCCCGGACAGGGGGCGGGAGCAGCCCCAGCATTTT. It specifies CASSPDRGREQPQHF.